This TCR beta chain was captured by sequencing in a study of cytomegalovirus exposure and HLA in healthy donors. Study information: There were 100 million to 130 million unique TCR beta sequences, drawn from about 180 million T cells, in an earlier analysis. General study findings and limits: In an earlier analysis, in roughly 600 donors, most V segments appeared productive either ~87% or ~30% of the time.

Comment on this clone: The antigen is unknown.

The PCR used 60 Vbeta and 13 Jbeta primers. Measured with immunoSEQ multiplex PCR; TCRdb has only the in-frame clones, and not every one. The sample carries about 92,000 clones, around 74% recorded once. Germline V lookup: CDR1 MNHEY, CDR2 SVGAGI. This CDR3 contains 15 residues. V was cut by 5 bases and J by 0 bases, with 11 bases left in between. This chain connects TRBV6-5 to TRBJ1-3, with a possible D match to TRBD1 (6 bases). Sequences were obtained from PBMCs. This TCR came from a man between 45 and 60 years old in good health and CMV-seropositive. The CDR3 region has the DNA TGTGCCAGCAGTCCTTCGGACAGCTCTGGAAACACCATATATTTT. This gives the protein CASSPSDSSGNTIYF.